This entry describes one TCR beta chain. The antigen is not known. These data belong to a study of T cell responses to AZD1222 COVID-19 vaccine. Study-level points and caveats: Females made up more of the donors, who were largely white British, and clonal diversity may have come out too low. Increases in Spike-specific TCR breadth and depth were seen after two AZD1222 doses.

Second-dose groups at about 4 or about 12 weeks were pooled. The germline V gene has CDR1 LNHDA and CDR2 SQIVND (reference sequence). The length of the CDR3 is 14 residues. The assay was immunoSEQ multiplex PCR, and TCRdb's table has in-frame clones only and misses some. The data show around 170,000 clones, with 85% to 90% seen just once and 11% held by the top ten. Sequences were derived from peripheral blood, sampled 28 days after the second AZD1222 dose. The sequence was collected from an adult who received the AZD1222 COVID-19 vaccine. This chain connects TRBV19 to TRBJ2-7; tentative D call: TRBD1 (5 bases). The J call is uncertain, as TRBJ2-1 better fits the DNA end. The CDR3 sequence is CASIPWQGSVEQFF. The CDR3 bases are TGTGCCAGTATTCCCTGGCAGGGTAGTGTTGAGCAGTTCTTC.